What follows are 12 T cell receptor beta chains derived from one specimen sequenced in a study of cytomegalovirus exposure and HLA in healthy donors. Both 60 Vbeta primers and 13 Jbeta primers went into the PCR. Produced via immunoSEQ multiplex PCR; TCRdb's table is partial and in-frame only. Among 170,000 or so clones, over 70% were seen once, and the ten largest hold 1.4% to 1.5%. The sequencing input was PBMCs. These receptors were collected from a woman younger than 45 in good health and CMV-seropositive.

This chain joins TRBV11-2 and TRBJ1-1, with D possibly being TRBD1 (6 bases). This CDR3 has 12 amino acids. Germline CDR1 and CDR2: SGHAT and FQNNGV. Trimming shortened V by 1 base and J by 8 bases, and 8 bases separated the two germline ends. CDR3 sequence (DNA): TGTGCCAGCAGCTTAGGTCAGGGGGAAGCTTTCTTT. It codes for CASSLGQGEAFF.

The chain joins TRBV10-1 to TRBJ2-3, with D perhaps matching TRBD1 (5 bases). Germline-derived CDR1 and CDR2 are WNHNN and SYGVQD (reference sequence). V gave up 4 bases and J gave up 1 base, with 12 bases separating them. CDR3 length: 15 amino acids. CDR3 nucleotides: TGCGCCAGCAGTGGGGGCGCAGTGGGCACAGATACGCAGTATTTT. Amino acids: CASSGGAVGTDTQYF.

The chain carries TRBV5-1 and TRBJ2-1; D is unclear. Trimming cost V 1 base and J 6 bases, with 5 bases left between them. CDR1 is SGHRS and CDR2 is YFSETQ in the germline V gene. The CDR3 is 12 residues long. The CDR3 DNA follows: TGCGCCAGCAGCTTGATTCGCAATGAGCAGTTCTTC. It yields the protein CASSLIRNEQFF.

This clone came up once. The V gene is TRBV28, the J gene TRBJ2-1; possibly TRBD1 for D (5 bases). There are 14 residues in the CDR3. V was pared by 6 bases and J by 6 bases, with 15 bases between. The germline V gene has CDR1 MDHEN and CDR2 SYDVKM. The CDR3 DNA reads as TGTGCCAGCAGACAGGTCTCAGCTATCAATGAGCAGTTCTTC. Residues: CASRQVSAINEQFF.

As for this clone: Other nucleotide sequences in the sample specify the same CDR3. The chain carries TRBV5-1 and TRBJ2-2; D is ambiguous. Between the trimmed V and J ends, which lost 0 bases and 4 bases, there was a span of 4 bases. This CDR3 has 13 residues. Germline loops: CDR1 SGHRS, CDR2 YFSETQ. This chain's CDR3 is CASSLVSTGELFF. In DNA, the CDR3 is TGCGCCAGCAGCTTGGTCTCCACCGGGGAGCTGTTTTTT.

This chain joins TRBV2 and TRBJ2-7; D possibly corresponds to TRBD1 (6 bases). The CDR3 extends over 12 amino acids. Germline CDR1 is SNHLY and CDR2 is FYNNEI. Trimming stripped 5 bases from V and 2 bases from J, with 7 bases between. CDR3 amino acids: CASSRTAYEQYF. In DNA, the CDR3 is TGTGCCAGCAGTAGGACAGCCTACGAGCAGTACTTC.

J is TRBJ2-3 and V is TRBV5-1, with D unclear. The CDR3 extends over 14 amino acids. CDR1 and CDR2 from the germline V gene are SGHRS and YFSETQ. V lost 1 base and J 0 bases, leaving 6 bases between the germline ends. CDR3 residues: CASSLSDSTDTQYF. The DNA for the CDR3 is TGCGCCAGCAGCTTGAGCGATAGCACAGATACGCAGTATTTT.

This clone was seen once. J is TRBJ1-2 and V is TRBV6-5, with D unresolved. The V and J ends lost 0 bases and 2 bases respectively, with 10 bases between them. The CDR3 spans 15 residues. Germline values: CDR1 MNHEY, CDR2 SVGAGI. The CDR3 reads CASSYSFTGNYGYTF. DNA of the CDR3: TGTGCCAGCAGTTACTCGTTTACGGGGAACTATGGCTACACCTTC.

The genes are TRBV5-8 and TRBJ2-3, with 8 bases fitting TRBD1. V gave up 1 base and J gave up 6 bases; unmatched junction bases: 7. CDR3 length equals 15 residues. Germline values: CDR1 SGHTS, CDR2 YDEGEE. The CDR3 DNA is TGTGCCAGCAGCTTGATACAGGGGGAATGGGATACGCAGTATTTT. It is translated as CASSLIQGEWDTQYF.

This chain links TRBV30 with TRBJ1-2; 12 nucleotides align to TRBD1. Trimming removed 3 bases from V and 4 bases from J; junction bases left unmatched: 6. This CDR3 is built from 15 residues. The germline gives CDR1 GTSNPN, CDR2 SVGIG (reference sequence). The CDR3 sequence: CAWSAGTGGSYGYTF. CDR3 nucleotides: TGTGCCTGGAGCGCAGGGACAGGGGGCAGCTATGGCTACACCTTC.

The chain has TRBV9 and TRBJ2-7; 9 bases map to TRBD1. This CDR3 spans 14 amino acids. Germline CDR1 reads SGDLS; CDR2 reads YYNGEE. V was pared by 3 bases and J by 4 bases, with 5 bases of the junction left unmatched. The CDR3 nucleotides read TGTGCCAGCAGCGCCCTCGACAGGGGGTACGAGCAGTACTTC. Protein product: CASSALDRGYEQYF. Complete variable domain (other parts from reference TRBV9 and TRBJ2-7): DSGVTQTPKHLITATGQRVTLRCSPRSGDLSVYWYQQSLDQGLQFLIQYYNGEERAKGNILERFSAQQFPDLHSELNLSSLELGDSALYFCASSALDRGYEQYFGPGTRLTVT.

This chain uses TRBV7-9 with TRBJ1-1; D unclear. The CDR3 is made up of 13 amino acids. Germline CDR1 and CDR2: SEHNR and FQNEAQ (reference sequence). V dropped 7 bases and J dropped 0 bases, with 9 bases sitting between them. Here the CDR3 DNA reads TGTGCCAGCATGCCCTCAGTGAACACTGAAGCTTTCTTT. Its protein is CASMPSVNTEAFF.